These T cell receptor beta chains were read from a single sample in a study of T cells in Graves' hyperthyroidism and ophthalmopathy. TCRdb re-called the multiplex PCR reads through MiXCR, storing one row per CDR3 protein. The repertoire includes around 450,000 distinct CDR3 sequences, approximately 14% of them detected once, and 13% to 15% sits in the top ten. The source material was blood. The receptor source for this set is a woman aged 18-29 years with Graves' hyperthyroidism. CDR3s include the opening cysteine and the closing phenylalanine or tryptophan. The D gene is left open where the match is weak. Clone size, where shown, is once, few, many, or a class for clones that have expanded.

j_call,v_call,clone_size,d_call,cdr3_nt,cdr3_aa
TRBJ2-7,TRBV7-8,many,NA,TGTGCCAGCAGCTTAATCGCCTACGAGCAGTACTTC,CASSLIAYEQYF
TRBJ2-4,TRBV6-1,few,NA,TGTGCCAGCAGGACTATCAACCGGGGAGACATTCAGTACTTC,CASRTINRGDIQYF
TRBJ2-7,TRBV28,many,TRBD1,TGTGCCAGCAGTTACGACAGGGTACGGGACGAGCAGTACTTC,CASSYDRVRDEQYF
TRBJ1-1,TRBV14,many,NA,TGTGCCAGCAGCCAAGTGGGATTGAACACTGAAGCTTTCTTT,CASSQVGLNTEAFF
TRBJ2-7,TRBV11-2,NA,TRBD2,TGTGCCAGCAGCTACCCTAGCGGGGGGTTTTACGAGCAGTACTTC,CASSYPSGGFYEQYF
TRBJ2-3,TRBV25-1,few,NA,TGTGCCAGCAGTGAATTGAGAACAGGCACAGATACGCAGTATTTT,CASSELRTGTDTQYF
TRBJ1-1,TRBV6-2/TRBV6-3,few,TRBD1,TGTGCCAGCAGTGGCCGGACAGGGGGCACTGAAGCTTTCTTT,CASSGRTGGTEAFF
TRBJ1-5,TRBV2,few,TRBD1,TGTGCCAGCAGTGTTGTGACAGGGGTTCAGCAGCCCCAGCATTTT,CASSVVTGVQQPQHF
TRBJ2-3,TRBV7-9,few,NA,TGTGCCAGCAGCCCTCCCACAAGCACAGATACGCAGTATTTT,CASSPPTSTDTQYF
TRBJ1-1,TRBV3-1,many,NA,TGTGCCAGCAGCCACCCGAGGATGAACACTGAAGCTTTCTTT,CASSHPRMNTEAFF
TRBJ1-5,TRBV20-1,NA,NA,TGCAGTGCTACCAGGAGATATAGCAATCAGCCCCAGCATTTT,CSATRRYSNQPQHF
TRBJ2-1,TRBV5-6,few,NA,TGTGCCAGCAGCTTGAGGACAGCCGGAAATGAGCAGTTCTTC,CASSLRTAGNEQFF
TRBJ1-2,TRBV29-1,NA,NA,TGCAGCGTTGAAGTCCGTCCCTATGGCTACACCTTC,CSVEVRPYGYTF